A single sample gave rise to the 23 T cell receptor beta chains below, sequenced in a study of blood T cell repertoires in COVID-19. TCRdb's copy holds only in-frame clones and misses some; the assay was immunoSEQ multiplex PCR. This sample has 130,000 to 150,000 clones, with roughly four fifths found just once. Sequenced sample: PBMCs or T cells enriched from blood (not recorded which). These receptors were collected from a man in his forties or fifties who had recovered from COVID-19.

The chain uses TRBV6-5 and TRBJ2-7; D is ambiguous. The CDR3 totals 14 residues. V was clipped by 2 bases and J by 0 bases, with 8 bases between them. CDR1 is MNHEY, CDR2 SVGAGI, per germline. CDR3 DNA: TGTGCCAGCAGTTACGGGCAAGCCTCCTACGAGCAGTACTTC. It encodes CASSYGQASYEQYF.

The J gene is TRBJ2-5, the V gene TRBV12-3 or TRBV12-4; tentative D call: TRBD2 (7 bases). The V gene lost 8 bases and the J gene lost 5 bases, with 12 bases spanning the gap. CDR3 length: 12 amino acids. CDR3 region: CASGEGGETQYF. CDR3 sequence (DNA): TGTGCCAGCGGGGAGGGGGGGGAGACCCAGTACTTC.

V and J are TRBV7-9 and TRBJ1-1; 9 positions match TRBD1. Germline CDR1 SEHNR, CDR2 FQNEAQ (reference sequence). The CDR3 length is 17 residues. The V segment lost 5 bases and the J segment 2 bases; nucleotides outside the gene matches: 12. CDR3 in amino acids: CASSPGTGNFRNTEAFF. DNA of the CDR3: TGTGCCAGCAGCCCTGGGACAGGGAACTTTCGTAACACTGAAGCTTTCTTT. The variable domain in full, completed from reference TRBV7-9 and TRBJ1-1, reads DTGVSQNPRHKITKRGQNVTFRCDPISEHNRLYWYRQTLGQGPEFLTYFQNEAQLEKSRLLSDRFSAERPKGSFSTLEIQRTEQGDSAMYLCASSPGTGNFRNTEAFFGQGTRLTVV.

The rearrangement links TRBV10-1 to TRBJ1-1, with unresolved D. Germline V gene data show CDR1 as WNHNN and CDR2 as SYGVQD (reference sequence). The V gene lost 6 bases and the J gene lost 6 bases, with 14 bases spanning the gap. This CDR3 contains 13 residues. The CDR3 DNA reads TGCGCCAGCAGGCTTAGCCCGACGGCTGAAGCTTTCTTT. This gives the protein CASRLSPTAEAFF.

CDR3 nucleotide sequence: TGTGCCAGTAGTATAGATCTCCTTCAGCCCCAGCATTTT. Protein product: CASSIDLLQPQHF. The V call is TRBV19, the J call TRBJ1-5, with D unclear. Germline CDR1 LNHDA, CDR2 SQIVND (reference sequence). The CDR3 extends over 13 amino acids. V was trimmed by 0 bases and J by 6 bases, leaving 6 bases between them.

This rearrangement joins TRBV7-2 to TRBJ1-1, with D perhaps matching TRBD1 (6 bases). Trimming removed 6 bases from V and 1 base from J, with 9 bases in between. Per the germline V gene, CDR1 is SGHTA and CDR2 is FQGNSA. This CDR3 is built from 13 residues. This CDR3 is CASSTGPNTEAFF. CDR3 sequence (DNA): TGTGCCAGCAGTACAGGGCCGAACACTGAAGCTTTCTTT. Combining the CDR3 with reference TRBV7-2 and TRBJ1-1 gives the whole variable domain GAGVSQSPSNKVTEKGKDVELRCDPISGHTALYWYRQSLGQGLEFLIYFQGNSAPDKSGLPSDRFSAERTGGSVSTLTIQRTQQEDSAVYLCASSTGPNTEAFFGQGTRLTVV.

This clone was seen only a few times. Other DNA sequences from this sample encode an identical CDR3 as well. This chain connects TRBV6-2 or TRBV6-3 to TRBJ1-5, with a weak D call TRBD1 (5 bases). V was cut by 3 bases and J by 4 bases, with 10 bases left in between. This CDR3 spans 14 amino acids. Germline V gene data show CDR1 as MNHEY and CDR2 as SVGEGT. CDR3 protein: CASSYDSLNQPQHF. The CDR3 DNA follows: TGTGCCAGCAGTTATGACAGTCTTAATCAGCCCCAGCATTTT.

The chain recombines TRBV4-1 with TRBJ1-1; D remains unclear. Germline CDR1 MGHRA, CDR2 YSYEKL. This CDR3 has 14 residues. V gave up 0 bases and J gave up 7 bases, with 12 bases separating them. The CDR3 nucleotides read TGCGCCAGCAGCCAAGATAGGCGGAGTTTTGAAGCTTTCTTT. Its protein product is CASSQDRRSFEAFF.

For this clone: This sample includes further DNA sequences coding for the same CDR3. The V gene is TRBV5-1, the J gene TRBJ1-1; D might be TRBD1 (5 bases). Between the trimmed V and J ends, which lost 0 bases and 5 bases, there was a span of 11 bases. Per the germline V gene, CDR1 is SGHRS and CDR2 is YFSETQ. The CDR3 loop spans 14 amino acids. CDR3 region: CASSLGGAETEAFF. CDR3 coding DNA: TGCGCCAGCAGCTTGGGTGGGGCCGAGACTGAAGCTTTCTTT.

The chain has TRBV9 and TRBJ1-5, with D perhaps TRBD1 (5 bases). V lost 1 base and J 7 bases, leaving 12 bases between the germline ends. Germline CDR1 is SGDLS and CDR2 is YYNGEE. The CDR3 has 14 residues. The CDR3 bases are TGTGCCAGCAGCGTACTTCCTAAGGGGCAGCCCCAGCATTTT. Residues: CASSVLPKGQPQHF.

The chain is built from TRBV5-1 and TRBJ1-5; weak D call: TRBD1 (6 bases). There are 15 residues in the CDR3. V lost 0 bases, J lost 0 bases, and 7 bases lay in between. CDR1 and CDR2 (germline): SGHRS, YFSETQ. The DNA for the CDR3 is TGCGCCAGCAGCTTGGGGACAGATAGCAATCAGCCCCAGCATTTT. Its translation is CASSLGTDSNQPQHF. Full variable domain (rest looked up from reference TRBV5-1 and TRBJ1-5): KAGVTQTPRYLIKTRGQQVTLSCSPISGHRSVSWYQQTPGQGLQFLFEYFSETQRNKGNFPGRFSGRQFSNSRSEMNVSTLELGDSALYLCASSLGTDSNQPQHFGDGTRLSIL.

This chain connects TRBV7-9 to TRBJ2-3, with 10 positions matching TRBD2. Germline-derived CDR1 and CDR2 are SEHNR and FQNEAQ (reference sequence). The CDR3 spans 17 residues. Trimming cost V 5 bases and J 4 bases; bases outside gene matches: 12. Written as DNA, the CDR3 is TGTGCCAGCAGCACGCAGGCAATCAGCGGGGGGGCAGATACGCAGTATTTT. Protein sequence: CASSTQAISGGADTQYF.

The chain is built from TRBV3-1 (or the pseudogene TRBV3-2) and TRBJ2-3; 8 bases match TRBD2. The trim removed 0 bases at V and 1 base at J, leaving 3 bases unmatched. Germline V gives CDR1 LGHDT, CDR2 YNNKEL (reference sequence). The CDR3 spans 16 residues. The CDR3 region has the DNA TGTGCCAGCAGCCAAGAACTAGCGGCGGGCACAGATACGCAGTATTTT. Translating it yields CASSQELAAGTDTQYF.

V is TRBV2 and J is TRBJ2-2; a weak D match, TRBD1 (5 bases). The ends were cut back, 6 bases at V and 5 bases at J, with 13 bases in the middle. Germline assignment: CDR1 SNHLY and CDR2 FYNNEI. The CDR3 runs to 14 residues. CDR3 protein: CASRARVLTGELFF. The CDR3 bases are TGTGCCAGCAGAGCCAGGGTATTGACCGGGGAGCTGTTTTTT.

This clone appeared once. This chain connects TRBV28 to TRBJ2-7, with TRBD1 matching over 12 bases. Germline values: CDR1 MDHEN, CDR2 SYDVKM. J was trimmed by 7 bases and V by 8 bases; bases with no gene match: 9. The CDR3 sequence is 14 residues long. Here the CDR3 reads CASRGQGASREQYF. In DNA, the CDR3 is TGTGCCAGCCGGGGACAGGGGGCTTCGAGGGAGCAGTACTTC.

A few counts support this clone. V and J are TRBV5-1 and TRBJ1-3, with D tentatively TRBD1 (5 bases). The CDR3 runs to 15 residues. Germline lookup yields CDR1 SGHRS and CDR2 YFSETQ. Trimming removed 4 bases at V and 2 bases at J, with 13 bases between. The CDR3 reads CASSVRDFAGNTIYF. CDR3 bases: TGCGCCAGCAGCGTCCGGGACTTTGCTGGAAACACCATATATTTT.

This clone has just a few counts. In DNA, the CDR3 is TGTGCCAGCTCACAAATACAGGGGAGTGGTTCACCCCTCCACTTT. Its protein product is CASSQIQGSGSPLHF. This rearrangement joins TRBV18 to TRBJ1-6, with TRBD1 identical over 7 bases. This CDR3 region has 15 residues. The junction had 9 bases not matched to a gene; V was cut back by 4 bases and J by 9 bases. CDR1 is KGHSH and CDR2 is LQKENI in the germline V gene.

This clone has only a few counts. The V and J genes are TRBV2 and TRBJ2-7; 7 bases match TRBD1. The CDR3 is 13 residues long. Germline V gives CDR1 SNHLY, CDR2 FYNNEI. J gave up 7 bases and V 4 bases, and 7 bases lay outside the gene matches. This CDR3 is CASSGEGAQEQYF. CDR3 DNA sequence: TGTGCCAGCAGTGGAGAGGGGGCGCAGGAGCAGTACTTC.

The J gene is TRBJ1-3, the V gene TRBV13, with D tentatively TRBD1 (5 bases). This CDR3 region has 15 residues. Looked up from germline, CDR1 is PRHDT and CDR2 is FYEKMQ (reference sequence). The ends were cut back, 5 bases at V and 2 bases at J, with 13 bases in the middle. CDR3 in DNA: TGTGCCAGCAGCCTACGACAGAAGGCTGGAAACACCATATATTTT. Translation gives CASSLRQKAGNTIYF.

V gene TRBV10-3 combines with J gene TRBJ1-1; the D is unclear. V shed 7 bases and J shed 3 bases, with 6 bases lying between them. This CDR3 has 11 residues. CDR1 and CDR2 (germline): ENHRY, SYGVKD. In DNA form, the CDR3 reads TGTGCCATCAAGCAAGACACTGAAGCTTTCTTT. As protein: CAIKQDTEAFF.

This chain links TRBV10-1 with TRBJ1-1, with no clear D. CDR3 length: 13 residues. The germline CDR1 and CDR2 sequences are WNHNN and SYGVQD (reference sequence). V shed 2 bases and J shed 2 bases, with 6 bases lying between them. CDR3 coding DNA: TGCGCCAGCAGTGAGACGGGAAACACTGAAGCTTTCTTT. This encodes CASSETGNTEAFF.

The rearrangement uses TRBV28 and TRBJ2-3; 9 bases map to TRBD1. The junction had 5 bases not matched to a gene; V was cut back by 7 bases and J by 0 bases. CDR1 MDHEN and CDR2 SYDVKM come from the germline V gene. The CDR3 has 15 residues. The CDR3 region has the DNA TGTGCCAGCATCCTCGGACAGGGGAGCACAGATACGCAGTATTTT. This codes for CASILGQGSTDTQYF.

A few counts support this clone. This chain uses TRBV11-1 with TRBJ2-4, with 7 bases matching TRBD1. V shed 5 bases, J shed 6 bases, and the junction held 7 bases outside the gene matches. CDR1 is SGHAT and CDR2 is FQDESV in the germline V gene (reference sequence). The CDR3 covers 14 residues. Written as DNA, the CDR3 is TGTGCCAGCAGCCCACCGACAGGGTCAAACATTCAGTACTTC. Its translation is CASSPPTGSNIQYF.